A single T cell receptor beta chain is shown here with its context. Its specificity is not known. This record belongs to a study of cytomegalovirus exposure and HLA in healthy donors. Study observations and caveats: It is likely that the observed cluster of highly shared sequence variants was a sequencing artifact.

PCR was performed using 60 Vbeta and 13 Jbeta primers. Data came from immunoSEQ multiplex PCR; TCRdb stores just in-frame clones and leaves some out. The table shows over 150,000 clones, with 77% occurring only once. Germline loops: CDR1 SGHTA, CDR2 FQGNSA. The V and J ends lost 4 bases and 0 bases, in that order; junction bases with no gene match: 14. The CDR3 spans 18 residues. Sequencing was carried out using PBMCs. The clonotype originates from a woman aged 55-75 years in good health and CMV-seropositive. The chain has TRBV7-2 and TRBJ2-7; 8 nucleotides line up with TRBD2. The CDR3 nucleotides are TGTGCCAGCAGCTCCCGTCCCTCTAGCGGGCTGAGCTCCTACGAGCAGTACTTC. Translation: CASSSRPSSGLSSYEQYF.